The 31 T cell receptor beta chains below all came from one sample that was sequenced in a study of cytomegalovirus exposure and HLA in healthy donors. The PCR employed 60 Vbeta primers together with 13 Jbeta primers. Produced via immunoSEQ multiplex PCR; TCRdb's table is partial and in-frame only. The table records roughly 120,000 clones, just under 75% of them present only once. The sequenced material came from PBMCs. The receptors stem from a man in his 60s in good health and CMV-seropositive.

J is TRBJ1-3 and V is TRBV10-1, with unresolved D. Germline V gene lookup returns CDR1 WNHNN and CDR2 SYGVQD (reference sequence). The CDR3 covers 16 residues. The V and J ends lost 3 bases and 2 bases respectively, with 14 bases between them. CDR3: CASSDGTLAPGNTIYF. Written as DNA, the CDR3 is TGCGCCAGCAGTGACGGAACTTTAGCTCCTGGAAACACCATATATTTT.

The gene calls are TRBV27 and TRBJ2-2; 8 bases line up with TRBD1. Per germline, CDR1 MNHEY and CDR2 SMNVEV (reference sequence). The CDR3 totals 15 residues. The J segment lost 14 bases and the V segment lost 2 bases, leaving 13 bases of the junction unmatched. The CDR3 sequence: CASSLVPARGRILFF. CDR3 DNA sequence: TGTGCCAGCAGTTTAGTCCCTGCCAGGGGGCGAATCCTGTTTTTT.

The chain recombines TRBV28 with TRBJ2-7, with TRBD1 identical over 8 bases. Germline CDR1 reads MDHEN; CDR2 reads SYDVKM. CDR3 length equals 12 residues. With 5 bases clipped from V and 3 bases from J, the junction kept 0 bases outside the gene matches. CDR3 region: CASSTGGYEQYF. The CDR3 bases are TGTGCCAGCAGTACAGGGGGCTACGAGCAGTACTTC.

The gene calls are TRBV28 and TRBJ1-5; 11 bases align to TRBD1. The CDR3 has 15 residues. The trim removed 7 bases at V and 7 bases at J, leaving 9 bases unmatched. Germline CDR1 MDHEN, CDR2 SYDVKM. The CDR3 sequence is CASTKDRGREQPQHF. For the CDR3, the DNA is TGTGCCAGCACTAAGGACAGGGGGCGCGAGCAGCCCCAGCATTTT.

The chain links TRBV5-1 to TRBJ2-2; D might be TRBD1 (5 bases). CDR3 length equals 16 residues. Between the trimmed V and J ends, which lost 7 bases and 4 bases, there was a span of 20 bases. Germline loops: CDR1 SGHRS, CDR2 YFSETQ. The CDR3, as DNA: TGCGCCAGCTCAACAGGTTTGCCCTCGGGCACCGGGGAGCTGTTTTTT. It encodes CASSTGLPSGTGELFF.

The chain uses TRBV4-2 and TRBJ2-5, with 8 bases lining up with TRBD1. CDR3 length: 16 amino acids. J gave up 2 bases and V 3 bases, and 8 bases lay outside the gene matches. Germline V gives CDR1 LGHNA, CDR2 YNFKEQ. This CDR3 reads CASSQGTGGRQETQYF. The CDR3 bases are TGTGCCAGCAGCCAGGGCACAGGGGGTCGTCAAGAGACCCAGTACTTC.

The rearrangement links TRBV4-2 to TRBJ2-5, with 7 bases matching TRBD1. V shed 1 base and J 4 bases; nucleotides not matched to a gene: 9. The germline CDR1 and CDR2 sequences are LGHNA and YNFKEQ. This CDR3 is 16 amino acids long. CDR3 loop: CASSQGYRQGVETQYF. As DNA, the CDR3 is TGTGCCAGCAGCCAAGGATATCGGCAGGGGGTAGAGACCCAGTACTTC.

The chain couples TRBV7-2 to TRBJ1-2; a possible D gene is TRBD1 (5 bases). Germline values: CDR1 SGHTA, CDR2 FQGNSA. The V and J ends lost 5 bases and 4 bases respectively, with 14 bases between them. This CDR3 is built from 14 residues. The CDR3 is CASSGVQGSYGYTF. Written as DNA, the CDR3 is TGTGCCAGCAGCGGAGTCCAGGGCAGCTATGGCTACACCTTC.

V is TRBV2 and J is TRBJ1-2; 10 bases map to TRBD1. The length of the CDR3 is 13 residues. V shed 2 bases and J 12 bases; nucleotides not matched to a gene: 6. The V gene's germline CDR1 is SNHLY and CDR2 FYNNEI. The CDR3 nucleotides are TGTGCCAGCAGTGAAATCCCGGGACAGGGGAACACCTTC. Protein product: CASSEIPGQGNTF.

The V gene is TRBV7-8, the J gene TRBJ1-5, with 10 bases that match TRBD1. Germline CDR1 reads SGHVS; CDR2 reads FQNEAQ. The CDR3 totals 19 residues. The V gene end was trimmed by 1 base and the J gene end by 5 bases; junction bases not matched to a gene: 14. The chain's CDR3 is CASSLVFGTGVTMDQPQHF. As DNA, the CDR3 is TGTGCCAGCAGCTTAGTTTTCGGGACAGGGGTCACAATGGATCAGCCCCAGCATTTT.

The chain recombines TRBV27 with TRBJ2-4; a weak D match, TRBD2 (6 bases). V was clipped by 3 bases and J by 4 bases, with 16 bases between them. CDR1 and CDR2 from the germline V gene are MNHEY and SMNVEV (reference sequence). The CDR3 is 16 residues long. CDR3 nucleotide sequence: TGTGCCAGCAGTTTCGATGCGGGGCCCCCTAAAAACATTCAGTACTTC. Translated: CASSFDAGPPKNIQYF.

The J gene is TRBJ2-5, the V gene TRBV7-9; 8 bases agree with TRBD2. J gave up 5 bases and V 7 bases, and 12 bases lay outside the gene matches. This CDR3 region has 15 residues. From germline, CDR1 is SEHNR and CDR2 FQNEAQ (reference sequence). In nucleotides, the CDR3 is TGTGCCAGCACCCCGAGTAGGACTAGCTATGAGACCCAGTACTTC. Its protein product is CASTPSRTSYETQYF.

The gene calls are TRBV7-9 and TRBJ1-6, with a possible D match to TRBD1 (5 bases). The CDR3 consists of 14 residues. Trimming shortened V by 5 bases and J by 10 bases, and 15 bases separated the two germline ends. Germline V gives CDR1 SEHNR, CDR2 FQNEAQ (reference sequence). The chain's CDR3 is CASSQVGGDSPLHF. In DNA, the CDR3 is TGTGCCAGCAGCCAAGTCGGGGGGGACTCACCCCTCCACTTT.

This clone has just a few counts. The chain couples TRBV18 to TRBJ2-5, with a tentative D call TRBD1 (6 bases). V lost 6 bases and J lost 4, with 9 bases in between. CDR3 length equals 12 residues. Germline V gene data show CDR1 as KGHSH and CDR2 as LQKENI. The CDR3 spells CASSTGTETQYF. In DNA form, the CDR3 reads TGTGCCAGCTCTACAGGGACAGAGACCCAGTACTTC. Full variable domain (remainder filled in from reference TRBV18 and TRBJ2-5): NAGVMQNPRHLVRRRGQEARLRCSPMKGHSHVYWYRQLPEEGLKFMVYLQKENIIDESGMPKERFSAEFPKEGPSILRIQQVVRGDSAAYFCASSTGTETQYFGPGTRLLVL.

This clone turned up a few times. The CDR3 sequence is CASLRQIQGAPGYTF. CDR3 sequence (DNA): TGTGCCAGCCTACGACAAATACAGGGGGCCCCTGGCTACACCTTC. The rearrangement uses TRBV6-1 and TRBJ1-2; 9 bases are a match to TRBD1. CDR3 length: 15 residues. J gave up 7 bases and V 8 bases, and 14 bases lay outside the gene matches. CDR1 is MNHNS and CDR2 is SASEGT in the germline V gene.

The chain recombines TRBV5-1 with TRBJ1-3, with unresolved D. CDR1 is SGHRS and CDR2 is YFSETQ in the germline V gene. The germline V and J ends were trimmed by 3 bases and 2 bases, with 9 bases remaining between them. This CDR3 is built from 14 residues. This CDR3 reads CASSSSYTGNTIYF. CDR3 coding DNA: TGCGCCAGCAGCTCAAGCTATACTGGAAACACCATATATTTT.

V and J are TRBV7-6 and TRBJ2-1; D ambiguous. The CDR3 runs 13 residues. CDR1 and CDR2 from the germline V gene are SGHVS and FNYEAQ. The germline V and J ends were trimmed by 1 base and 4 bases, with 5 bases remaining between them. The CDR3 bases are TGTGCCAGCAGCTTAGATCGGTACAATGAGCAGTTCTTC. This translates into CASSLDRYNEQFF. Based on the CDR3 plus reference TRBV7-6 and TRBJ2-1, the full variable domain is GAGVSQSPRYKVTKRGQDVALRCDPISGHVSLYWYRQALGQGPEFLTYFNYEAQQDKSGLPNDRFSAERPEGSISTLTIQRTEQRDSAMYRCASSLDRYNEQFFGPGTRLTVL.

The gene calls are TRBV6-5 and TRBJ1-1, with 7 bases lining up with TRBD1. In germline, CDR1 is MNHEY, CDR2 SVGAGI. The CDR3 is 15 residues long. V was clipped by 1 base and J by 3 bases; unmatched bases: 5. The CDR3 protein is CASSYYGQAYTEAFF. The CDR3 coding sequence is TGTGCCAGCAGTTACTACGGACAGGCGTACACTGAAGCTTTCTTT.

The chain combines TRBV18 with TRBJ1-2; tentative D call: TRBD1 (5 bases). CDR1 and CDR2 from the germline V gene are KGHSH and LQKENI. Trimming removed 2 bases from V and 8 bases from J, with 18 bases in between. The CDR3 loop spans 15 amino acids. DNA of the CDR3: TGTGCCAGCTCACCAGTCCCAAGGGGCCTGGGCGGCTACACCTTC. This encodes CASSPVPRGLGGYTF.

The chain is built from TRBV5-6 and TRBJ2-3; tentatively, D is TRBD1 (5 bases). The ends were cut back, 1 base at V and 6 bases at J, with 9 bases in the middle. The CDR3 totals 13 residues. CDR1 is SGHDT and CDR2 is YYEEEE in the germline V gene. For the CDR3, the DNA is TGTGCCAGCAGCTTGAAAGGGGTGGATACGCAGTATTTT. It translates to CASSLKGVDTQYF. Looking up the rest from reference TRBV5-6 and TRBJ2-3 gives the full variable domain: DAGVTQSPTHLIKTRGQQVTLRCSPKSGHDTVSWYQQALGQGPQFIFQYYEEEERQRGNFPDRFSGHQFPNYSSELNVNALLLGDSALYLCASSLKGVDTQYFGPGTRLTVL.

The table lists this clone with a few counts. The V and J genes are TRBV9 and TRBJ1-2; perhaps TRBD1 as D (5 bases). Between the trimmed V and J ends, which lost 0 bases and 7 bases, there was a span of 7 bases. CDR1 and CDR2 (germline): SGDLS, YYNGEE. CDR3 size: 12 residues. CDR3 residues: CASSVGGGGYTF. DNA for the CDR3: TGTGCCAGCAGCGTAGGGGGGGGTGGCTACACCTTC.

This clone came up once. The rearrangement joins TRBV25-1 to TRBJ2-7, with D perhaps TRBD1 (6 bases). The CDR3 length is 15 residues. Germline V CDR1 and CDR2: MGHDK, SYGVNS. V dropped 0 bases and J dropped 4 bases, with 13 bases sitting between them. CDR3 coding DNA: TGTGCCAGCAGTGAATACGGCAGGGGTAGTTACGAGCAGTACTTC. Translating it yields CASSEYGRGSYEQYF.

This sequence joins TRBV28 and TRBJ1-3; 9 positions match TRBD1. The germline gives CDR1 MDHEN, CDR2 SYDVKM. With 5 bases clipped from V and 3 bases from J, the junction kept 8 bases outside the gene matches. This CDR3 is 16 amino acids long. CDR3 sequence (DNA): TGTGCCAGCAGTGACCCGGGACAGGGAGGTGGAAACACCATATATTTT. Protein: CASSDPGQGGGNTIYF.

The chain's CDR3 is CATSRGRGPNQPQHF. In nucleotides, the CDR3 is TGTGCCACCAGCAGAGGGCGGGGGCCAAATCAGCCCCAGCATTTT. The chain uses TRBV15 and TRBJ1-5; tentatively, D is TRBD1 (6 bases). V was pared by 1 base and J by 4 bases, with 11 bases between. Germline V CDR1 and CDR2: LNHNV, YYDKDF (reference sequence). CDR3 length: 15 amino acids.

CDR3 bases: TGTGCCAGCAGCTTACCTAGCGGGGGTCCGGAGACCCAGTACTTC. It translates to CASSLPSGGPETQYF. J is TRBJ2-5 and V is TRBV5-4, with TRBD2 matching 10 bases. Germline assignment: CDR1 SGHNT and CDR2 YYREEE (reference sequence). The ends lost 2 bases at V and 5 bases at J; junction bases unmatched: 6. The CDR3 contains 15 residues.

The chain joins TRBV6-1 to TRBJ2-7; 9 bases align to TRBD2. The CDR3 runs to 14 residues. The J segment lost 6 bases and the V segment lost 3 bases, leaving 6 bases of the junction unmatched. The germline CDR1 and CDR2 sequences are MNHNS and SASEGT. This chain's CDR3 is CASSEPGLAFEQYF. The CDR3 DNA reads TGTGCCAGCAGTGAGCCGGGACTAGCTTTCGAGCAGTACTTC.

As for this clone: This sample also contains other DNA sequences that code for the same CDR3. V is TRBV5-6 and J is TRBJ2-5; 10 bases are shared with TRBD1. The CDR3 consists of 14 residues. The germline CDR1 and CDR2 sequences are SGHDT and YYEEEE. V trimming: 4 bases; J trimming: 4 bases; junction bases outside the gene matches: 4. In nucleotides, the CDR3 is TGTGCCAGCAGCCCCAGGACAGGGGGAGAGACCCAGTACTTC. This encodes CASSPRTGGETQYF.

This chain connects TRBV19 to TRBJ1-1; TRBD1 matches at 9 bases. The V and J ends lost 4 bases and 2 bases, in that order; junction bases with no gene match: 14. Germline assignment: CDR1 LNHDA and CDR2 SQIVND (reference sequence). CDR3 length: 18 residues. CDR3 residues: CASSKPDRGWVGNTEAFF. The CDR3 DNA sequence: TGTGCCAGTAGTAAACCGGACAGGGGATGGGTAGGAAACACTGAAGCTTTCTTT.

The chain uses TRBV6-4 and TRBJ1-2; a weak D match, TRBD1 (5 bases). V was cut by 0 bases and J by 5 bases, with 10 bases left in between. This CDR3 spans 14 amino acids. The germline V gene encodes CDR1 MRHNA and CDR2 SNTAGT. The CDR3, as DNA: TGTGCCAGCAGTGACTCGTGGAGGGGATATGGCTACACCTTC. It translates to CASSDSWRGYGYTF.

The J gene is TRBJ2-3, the V gene TRBV6-6; the match to TRBD2 covers 8 bases. The CDR3 contains 15 residues. Germline CDR1 reads MNHNY; CDR2 reads SVGAGI (reference sequence). The V segment lost 0 bases and the J segment 4 bases; nucleotides outside the gene matches: 3. CDR3 sequence reads: CASSYSAGAADTQYF. DNA for the CDR3: TGTGCCAGCAGTTACTCAGCGGGGGCTGCAGATACGCAGTATTTT.

V usage is TRBV12-5 and J usage is TRBJ1-1; 7 bases align to TRBD1. Germline loops: CDR1 LGHNT, CDR2 FRNRAP. The ends lost 6 bases at V and 1 base at J; junction bases unmatched: 20. The CDR3 consists of 19 residues. The CDR3: CASGRTVGGQPSPNTEAFF. CDR3 in DNA: TGTGCTAGTGGCCGTACCGTGGGGGGACAGCCAAGCCCGAACACTGAAGCTTTCTTT.